Reported below is one TCR beta chain. Its antigen is unidentified. Losses at the gene ends were 3 bases for V and 10 bases for J; bases not matched to a gene: 12. This CDR3 contains 14 residues. The germline gives CDR1 SGHRS, CDR2 YFSETQ. PCR involved 60 Vbeta and 13 Jbeta primers. This table comes from immunoSEQ multiplex PCR, and its TCRdb copy is limited to in-frame clones, with some not included. Of fewer than 200,000 clones in the sample, approximately 79% were seen once. This record comes from a study of cytomegalovirus exposure and HLA in healthy donors. Study-wide results and caveats: Most TCRs appeared rarely, but some public TCRs recurred in many donors.

This sequence joins TRBV5-1 and TRBJ1-2, with TRBD1 matching 7 bases. Sequencing used PBMCs. The clonotype originates from a male donor in good health and CMV-seronegative. CDR3 sequence: CASSSTGQDGLYTF. In DNA, the CDR3 is TGCGCCAGCAGCTCGACAGGGCAGGACGGCCTCTACACCTTC.